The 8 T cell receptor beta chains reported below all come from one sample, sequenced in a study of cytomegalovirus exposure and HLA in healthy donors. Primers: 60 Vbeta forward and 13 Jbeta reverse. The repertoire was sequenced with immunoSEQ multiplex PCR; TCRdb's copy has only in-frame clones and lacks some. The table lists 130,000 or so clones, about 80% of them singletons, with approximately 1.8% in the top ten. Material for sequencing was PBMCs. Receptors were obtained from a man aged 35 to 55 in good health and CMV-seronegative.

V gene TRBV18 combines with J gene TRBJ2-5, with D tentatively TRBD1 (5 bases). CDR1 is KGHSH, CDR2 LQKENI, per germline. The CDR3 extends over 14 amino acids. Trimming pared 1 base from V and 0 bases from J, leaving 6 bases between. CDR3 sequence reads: CASSPQGNQETQYF. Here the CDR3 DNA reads TGTGCCAGCTCACCACAGGGGAACCAAGAGACCCAGTACTTC. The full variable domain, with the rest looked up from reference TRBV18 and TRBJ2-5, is NAGVMQNPRHLVRRRGQEARLRCSPMKGHSHVYWYRQLPEEGLKFMVYLQKENIIDESGMPKERFSAEFPKEGPSILRIQQVVRGDSAAYFCASSPQGNQETQYFGPGTRLLVL.

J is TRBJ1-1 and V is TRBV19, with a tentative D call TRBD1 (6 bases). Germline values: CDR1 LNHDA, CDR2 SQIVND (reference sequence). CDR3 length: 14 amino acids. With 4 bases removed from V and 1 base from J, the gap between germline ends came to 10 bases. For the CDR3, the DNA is TGTGCCAGTAGTACAAACAGGGAGAACACTGAAGCTTTCTTT. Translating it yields CASSTNRENTEAFF.

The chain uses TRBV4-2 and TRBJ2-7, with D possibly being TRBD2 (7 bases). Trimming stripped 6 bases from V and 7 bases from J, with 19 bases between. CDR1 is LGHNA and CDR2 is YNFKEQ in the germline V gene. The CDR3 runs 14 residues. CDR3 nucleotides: TGTGCCAGCAGTCCCGAGGGGGGGCGGGGAGAGCAGTACTTC. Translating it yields CASSPEGGRGEQYF.

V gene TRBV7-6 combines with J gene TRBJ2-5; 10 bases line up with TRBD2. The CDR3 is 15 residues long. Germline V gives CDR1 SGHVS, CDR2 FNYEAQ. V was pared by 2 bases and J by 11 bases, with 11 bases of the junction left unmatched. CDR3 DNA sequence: TGTGCCAGCAGCTTATCAGCGGGAGGGACCTCGGAGCAGTACTTC. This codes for CASSLSAGGTSEQYF.

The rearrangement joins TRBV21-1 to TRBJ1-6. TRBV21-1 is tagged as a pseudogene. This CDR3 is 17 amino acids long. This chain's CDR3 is CASSKIRGGRERSPLHF. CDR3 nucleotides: TGTGCCAGCAGCAAAATCCGGGGGGGCAGGGAGCGGTCACCCCTCCACTTT.

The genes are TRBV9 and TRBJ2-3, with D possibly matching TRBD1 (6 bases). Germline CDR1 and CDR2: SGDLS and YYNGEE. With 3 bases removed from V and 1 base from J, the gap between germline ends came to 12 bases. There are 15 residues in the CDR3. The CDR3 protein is CASSDLTGRTDTQYF. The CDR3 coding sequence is TGTGCCAGCAGCGATCTGACAGGCCGCACAGATACGCAGTATTTT.

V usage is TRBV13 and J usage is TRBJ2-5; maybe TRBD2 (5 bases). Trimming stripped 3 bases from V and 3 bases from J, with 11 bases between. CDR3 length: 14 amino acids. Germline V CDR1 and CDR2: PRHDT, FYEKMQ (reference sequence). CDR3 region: CASSLSGKEETQYF. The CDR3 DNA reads TGTGCCAGCAGCTTGTCCGGGAAAGAAGAGACCCAGTACTTC.

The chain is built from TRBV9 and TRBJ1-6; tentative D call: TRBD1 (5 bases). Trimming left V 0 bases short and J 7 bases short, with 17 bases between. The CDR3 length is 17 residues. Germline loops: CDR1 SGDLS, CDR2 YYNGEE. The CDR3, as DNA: TGTGCCAGCAGCGTAGCTACGGGGGAGGGTGGGAATTCACCCCTCCACTTT. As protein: CASSVATGEGGNSPLHF.